Each of the 10 T cell receptor beta chains below was sequenced from the same sample in a study of T-cell reconstitution after alpha-beta-depleted transplantation in children. The authors prepared the TCRbeta library with unique molecular identifiers. TCRdb passed the PCR reads through MiXCR, listing each CDR3 protein once. The table has 200,000 to 300,000 distinct CDR3 sequences, 9.5% to 15% seen once. The sample in question was PBMCs from the stem cell graft donor, obtained from the stem cell graft. Receptors were obtained from a human donor who donated a stem cell graft to a child with acute lymphoblastic leukemia.

In this sample, this clonotype turned up many times. The V gene is TRBV5-1, the J gene TRBJ2-1; 8 nucleotides match TRBD2. Germline V lookup: CDR1 SGHRS, CDR2 YFSETQ. This CDR3 region has 16 residues. The ends lost 0 bases at V and 1 base at J; junction bases unmatched: 3. The CDR3 loop is CASSLVSGGSYNEQFF. The CDR3 region has the DNA TGCGCCAGCAGCTTGGTAAGCGGGGGATCCTACAATGAGCAGTTCTTC.

In this sample, this clonotype turned up many times. The chain couples TRBV5-1 to TRBJ1-1; 10 bases line up with TRBD1. The CDR3 is made up of 13 amino acids. Germline V gene data show CDR1 as SGHRS and CDR2 as YFSETQ. With 8 bases clipped from V and 1 base from J, the junction kept 2 bases outside the gene matches. CDR3 coding DNA: TGCGCCAGGGACAGGGGGTGGAACACTGAAGCTTTCTTT. Its protein is CARDRGWNTEAFF.

This clonotype was seen many times. The V and J genes are TRBV27 and TRBJ2-7, with D unresolved. This CDR3 is 13 amino acids long. Per the germline V gene, CDR1 is MNHEY and CDR2 is SMNVEV (reference sequence). The ends were cut back, 3 bases at V and 5 bases at J, with 11 bases in the middle. The CDR3, as DNA: TGTGCCAGCAGTTTCTTCCCTCGGAACGAGCAGTACTTC. As protein: CASSFFPRNEQYF.

This clonotype has just a few counts. Relative to the germline gene, one junction end is altered; a read error may explain this. The V call is TRBV7-9, the J call TRBJ2-1; tentative D call: TRBD2 (7 bases). CDR3 size: 12 residues. Germline V CDR1 and CDR2: SEHNR, FQNEAQ (reference sequence). This chain's CDR3 is CASRPVSPGGLF. CDR3 nucleotide sequence: TGTGCCAGCCGGCCGGTTTCGCCCGGGGGGCTCTTC.

This clonotype was detected ten times or more. This sequence joins TRBV5-1 and TRBJ1-1, with 8 bases that match TRBD1. CDR3 length: 14 residues. J gave up 8 bases and V 5 bases, and 11 bases lay outside the gene matches. Germline-derived CDR1 and CDR2 are SGHRS and YFSETQ. CDR3 in DNA: TGCGCCAGCAGGTCTATAAGGACAGGGCGAGAAGCTTTCTTT. The encoded protein is CASRSIRTGREAFF. The whole variable domain, remainder taken from reference TRBV5-1 and TRBJ1-1, is KAGVTQTPRYLIKTRGQQVTLSCSPISGHRSVSWYQQTPGQGLQFLFEYFSETQRNKGNFPGRFSGRQFSNSRSEMNVSTLELGDSALYLCASRSIRTGREAFFGQGTRLTVV.

At least ten counts were recorded for this clonotype. V and J are TRBV20-1 and TRBJ1-5; D not certain. This CDR3 is built from 14 residues. Germline CDR1 reads DFQATT; CDR2 reads SNEGSKA (reference sequence). V lost 2 bases, J lost 4 bases, and 12 bases lay in between. In DNA, the CDR3 is TGCAGTGCTAGATCCATTAGGCCAAATCAGCCCCAGCATTTT. It specifies CSARSIRPNQPQHF.

This clonotype was counted ten times or more. The gene calls are TRBV11-3 and TRBJ2-5; 15 positions match TRBD2. The ends lost 1 base at V and 1 base at J; junction bases unmatched: 4. The germline gives CDR1 SGHNT, CDR2 YENEEA. The CDR3 contains 18 residues. The CDR3 loop reads CASSLGTSGRASQETQYF. The CDR3 DNA sequence: TGTGCCAGCAGCTTAGGGACTAGCGGGAGGGCCTCCCAAGAGACCCAGTACTTC.

This clonotype was observed at least ten times. J is TRBJ1-2 and V is TRBV20-1, with 7 bases lining up with TRBD1. The CDR3 loop spans 14 amino acids. V was clipped by 6 bases and J by 1 base; unmatched bases: 8. Germline values: CDR1 DFQATT, CDR2 SNEGSKA (reference sequence). This chain's CDR3 is CSASLRGLNYGYTF. CDR3 bases: TGCAGTGCCTCCTTGAGGGGGCTTAACTATGGCTACACCTTC.

This clonotype was observed at least ten times. This chain joins TRBV25-1 and TRBJ2-3; maybe TRBD2 (5 bases). This CDR3 is built from 14 residues. The germline CDR1 and CDR2 sequences are MGHDK and SYGVNS. V shed 5 bases and J shed 7 bases, with 16 bases lying between them. In DNA form, the CDR3 reads TGTGCCAGCAGTAACCTAGGGAGCAGGAATACGCAGTATTTT. This translates into CASSNLGSRNTQYF.

This clonotype showed up many times. The V and J genes are TRBV7-2 and TRBJ1-5; D call uncertain. CDR1 SGHTA and CDR2 FQGNSA come from the germline V gene. The CDR3 spans 13 residues. V was clipped by 7 bases and J by 4 bases, with 11 bases between them. The CDR3 sequence: CASTLGVNQPQHF. CDR3 nucleotide sequence: TGTGCCAGCACCCTCGGGGTGAATCAGCCCCAGCATTTT.